This TCR beta chain was found in a study of cytomegalovirus exposure and HLA in healthy donors (TCRdb year 2017). For the wider study: An earlier analysis of some 500 of the donors reported 250 to 300 Gb of sequence data and around 110 million unique TCR beta sequences from roughly 200 million T cells. To decide whether each TCR beta V gene segment behaved as functional or pseudogenic, an earlier analysis of fewer than 750 of the donors relied on high-throughput TCR beta sequencing. A later genetic analysis took genome-wide SNP genotypes for about 65% of the roughly 670 donors and used that subset as a discovery cohort. Across some 400 genotyped donors of the cohort, an average of about 220,000 unique TCR beta nucleotide sequences per donor were sequenced, and approximately 17% of those sequences were non-productive. Roughly 5 DR-DQ haplotypes were handled as single units for association and clustering because linkage in the cohort was strong. The study aimed to test whether signatures of past pathogen exposure could be identified by cataloging public T cell receptors. The number of typed donors differed by locus: roughly 629-630 for A, B, C, DRB1 and DQB1; about 520 for DQA1; some 590 for DPA1; and 450 to 480 for DPB1. To predict cytomegalovirus infection status, the study brought together high-throughput TCR immunosequencing, statistical association of individual TCRs with disease status, and machine learning. HLA typing covered class I and class II loci at four-digit resolution. The later analysis used no new phenotypic data to find candidate immune exposures, relying instead on TCR beta sequences and their occurrence across donors. The genetic ancestry cluster associated with self-reported Caucasian donors included roughly four fifths of the approximately 410 genotyped donors. An early release covering just under 650 HLA-typed donors comprised about 310 gigabases of sequencing data and roughly 85 million unique TCR sequences. The T cell repertoires of around 730 subjects were profiled by immunosequencing and related to cytomegalovirus serostatus. All discovery cohort repertoires had been generated on a single sequencing platform. A separate validation cohort of 90 to 150 different subjects was used in addition to the roughly 700-subject first cohort. Donor age, sex, ethnicity and CMV serostatus were collected together with the repertoire data. A later analysis re-examined previously published TCR beta repertoires from roughly 650 donors and added high-resolution HLA genotyping to investigate patterns of TCR occurrence. Study-wide conclusions, independent of this receptor: Because some donors lacked HLA typing at each locus, the association tests relied only on the typed subset. The classifier was reported to diagnose cytomegalovirus status with high specificity and sensitivity in both the original and validation cohorts. Strong co-occurrence of HLA alleles, especially DR and DQ, made assigning TCR associations to individual alleles difficult. Because counts were too low, about 18 rarely observed V segments, including chromosome 9 orphons, were left out of the earlier analysis of approximately 580 of the donors. A further reported finding was that TCR beta sequences accurately predicted the HLA-A and HLA-B alleles for most subjects in the first cohort. A later genetic analysis associated a missense DCLRE1C variant with V-gene and J-gene trimming of TCR beta chains, and an independent cohort replicated the association. The study listed 164 TCR beta chains as associated with cytomegalovirus. Across donors, most TCR sequences were observed very rarely, whereas some public TCRs were present in many individuals. Broadly in line with IMGT annotations, most TCR beta V segments showed up in productive rearrangements about 87% or about 30% of the time in an earlier analysis of approximately 640 of the donors. Compared with the roughly 710-donor mean, donors in an Asian-associated ancestry cluster had fewer N-insertions in productive TCRs, according to a later genetic analysis. Compared with equally common non-associated chains, HLA-associated TCR beta chains in a later analysis were more clonally expanded and had lower generation probabilities. Presence/absence analyses assumed roughly uniform sequencing depth across donors, an assumption that may not hold. Linkage disequilibrium might explain the correlated functional status among segregating V segments, but an unknown experimental factor could not be ruled out. A cluster of highly shared sequence variants was judged likely to be a technical artifact of the sequencing pipeline. A later analysis associated about 17,000 TCR beta sequences with specific HLA alleles at a false discovery rate of 0.05. A few of the identified cytomegalovirus-associated TCR beta chains were confirmed in vitro to be specific for cytomegalovirus antigens. The cohort was sequenced for TCR beta chains only, and without alpha or paired-chain data the features that could be detected were limited. In a later analysis, TCR association rates were found to vary across HLA loci, with the most associated TCRs seen for DRB1 alleles and the fewest for HLA-C alleles. According to the authors, the approach could potentially be generalized to other disease states and immunological phenotypes. A later analysis found that most CMV-associated TCR beta chains appeared HLA-restricted, with HLA associations seemingly driven largely by CMV exposure. The only immune exposure information available for the cohort was CMV serostatus. According to a later analysis, parvovirus B19, influenza, CMV and Epstein-Barr virus appeared linked to several top co-occurrence clusters. Some IMGT-functional V segments, including TRBV6-2 and TRBV6-3, could not be told apart with the 87-base-pair reads, so those segments were excluded.

Library creation used the immunoSEQ multiplex PCR assay. For the multiplex PCR, a mixture combining 60 forward primers for TCR Vbeta segments and 13 reverse primers for TCR Jbeta segments was used. Amplification of the CDR3 region of rearranged TCR beta genes was performed with a multiplex PCR assay on genomic DNA. The Illumina HiSeq System was used to sequence the amplified TCR beta libraries as 87-base-pair reads. The source study handled its data this way. A later analysis tallied around 80 million unique TCR beta chains across the 600 to 700 repertoires, and around 9.9 million of those chains were shared by two or more donors. Raw reads were error-corrected and collapsed into unique sequences by a nearest-neighbor algorithm in which closely related sequences were merged to remove PCR and sequencing errors. Alignment of CDR3 sequences to IMGT reference sequences was used to assign V, D and J gene segments. For a sequence to be retained, a match of at least six nucleotides to both a V gene segment and a J gene segment was required. Rearrangements were called productive when the CDR3 lacked stop codons and stayed in frame with V and J; all others were non-productive. Following IMGT convention, CDR3 was defined as the stretch from the second conserved V-encoded cysteine up to the conserved J-encoded phenylalanine. In an earlier analysis of some 550 of the donors, sequences lacking an unambiguous match to a single V gene segment were excluded. An earlier analysis of a few hundred of the donors classified V segments as functional when productive rearrangements were above 56.7% and as segregating when the standard deviation between donors was above 5%. A statistical classification framework was built for diagnosing cytomegalovirus status from the catalog of TCR beta chain sequences. A later analysis assigned V and J genes by comparing TCR nucleotide sequences with IMGT/GENE-DB human TR gene sequences. In a later analysis, CDR3 sequences and most-parsimonious VDJ recombination scenarios were assigned using the TCRdist pipeline. A later analysis defined each TCR beta chain by its CDR3 amino acid sequence plus V-gene family, and excluded reads lacking a unique V-gene family. A later analysis removed roughly 590 highly shared, low-generation-probability nucleotide sequences to deal with suspected cross-contamination and a sequencing artifact. For each public chain, a later analysis derived a clonal expansion index from normalized ranks of inferred template counts within each repertoire. A later analysis computed generation probabilities with a VDJ recombination model fitted to out-of-frame rearrangements, and checked the results against IGoR. In a later analysis, TCR-TCR, TCR-HLA and TCR-CMV co-occurrence was scored with hypergeometric tests, and a repertoire-size bias correction was applied to TCR pairs. False discovery rates were estimated in a later analysis by permuting HLA or CMV assignments 20 times. In a later analysis, co-occurring TCRs were grouped with DBSCAN, and TCRdist sequence similarity was added when clustering was performed within HLA-allele-positive subsets. Repertoires with fewer than 30,000 or more than 120,000 public chains were left out of co-occurrence clustering, as were five repertoires with anomalous nucleotide sharing. Drawn from immuneACCESS, this table holds only the in-frame rearrangements with V and J called that TCRdb kept. Clones are partly lost; checked studies trace under half to an unresolved V gene and leave the rest unexplained. V and J calls and clone size are those listed in that table; D and trimming were worked out from the DNA. This sample's table contains some 130,000 clones. Together, the top ten hold 1.6% of the sample.

Trimming removed 5 bases from V and 1 base from J; the gene matches leave 8 bases unexplained. Taken from the germline V gene, the CDR1 and CDR2 loops are LGHNT and FRNRAP. Its CDR3 holds 16 amino acids, cysteine through phenylalanine. Kept here is only the CDR3 DNA, which spans 48 bases and is read in frame from base 1. To note about this clone: The specificity of this receptor is unknown.

The cohort consisted of hundreds of healthy bone marrow donors. At the time of sampling, every cohort member was nominally healthy, though immune exposures that went unrecorded were likely present. The donor tested CMV seropositive and was one of the 289 seropositive cohort members. Every donor gave a peripheral blood sample, and the peripheral blood mononuclear cells from that sample were used for TCR beta sequencing. Genomic DNA extraction from the blood cell samples was performed with the Qiagen DNeasy Blood Extraction Kit. The receptor was derived from a woman aged 40 to 55 in good health and CMV-seropositive. Sequenced material: PBMCs. This receptor chain uses TRBV12-5 and TRBJ1-1; 9 middle bases align to TRBD1. The CDR3 protein sequence reads: CASGPVTGGANTEAFF. The bases read TGTGCTAGTGGTCCGGTGACAGGGGGTGCGAACACTGAAGCTTTCTTT.